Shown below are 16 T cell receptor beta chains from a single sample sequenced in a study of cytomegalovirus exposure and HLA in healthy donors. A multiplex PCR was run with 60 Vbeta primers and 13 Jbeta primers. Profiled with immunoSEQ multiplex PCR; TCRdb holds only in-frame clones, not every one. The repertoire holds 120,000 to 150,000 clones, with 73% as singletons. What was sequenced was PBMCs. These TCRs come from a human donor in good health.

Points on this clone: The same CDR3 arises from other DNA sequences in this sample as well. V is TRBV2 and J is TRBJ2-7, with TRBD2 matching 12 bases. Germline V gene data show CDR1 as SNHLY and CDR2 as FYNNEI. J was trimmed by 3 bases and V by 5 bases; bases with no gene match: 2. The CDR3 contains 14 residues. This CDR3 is CASSRLAGVYEQYF. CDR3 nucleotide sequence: TGTGCCAGCAGTCGACTAGCGGGAGTCTACGAGCAGTACTTC.

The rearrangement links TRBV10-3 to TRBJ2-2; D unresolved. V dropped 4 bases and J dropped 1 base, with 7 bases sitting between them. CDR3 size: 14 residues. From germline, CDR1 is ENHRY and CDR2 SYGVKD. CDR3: CAISGLLNTGELFF. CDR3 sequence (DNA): TGTGCCATCAGTGGACTCTTGAACACCGGGGAGCTGTTTTTT.

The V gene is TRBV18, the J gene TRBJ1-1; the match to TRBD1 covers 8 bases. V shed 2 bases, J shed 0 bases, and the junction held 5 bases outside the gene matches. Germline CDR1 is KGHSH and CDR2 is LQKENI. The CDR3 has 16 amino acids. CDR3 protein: CASSPSGQGMNTEAFF. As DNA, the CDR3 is TGTGCCAGCTCACCATCCGGACAGGGAATGAACACTGAAGCTTTCTTT.

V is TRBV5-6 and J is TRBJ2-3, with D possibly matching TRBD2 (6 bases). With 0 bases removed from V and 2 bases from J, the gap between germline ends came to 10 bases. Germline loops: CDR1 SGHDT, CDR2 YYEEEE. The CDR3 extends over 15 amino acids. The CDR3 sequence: CASSLVEGNTDTQYF. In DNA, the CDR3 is TGTGCCAGCAGCTTGGTGGAGGGAAACACAGATACGCAGTATTTT. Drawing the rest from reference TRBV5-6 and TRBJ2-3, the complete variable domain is DAGVTQSPTHLIKTRGQQVTLRCSPKSGHDTVSWYQQALGQGPQFIFQYYEEEERQRGNFPDRFSGHQFPNYSSELNVNALLLGDSALYLCASSLVEGNTDTQYFGPGTRLTVL.

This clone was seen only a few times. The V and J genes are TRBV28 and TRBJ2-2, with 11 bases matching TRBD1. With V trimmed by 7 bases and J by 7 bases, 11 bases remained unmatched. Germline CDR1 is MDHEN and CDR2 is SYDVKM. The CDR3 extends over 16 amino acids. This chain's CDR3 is CASTLYGTGGIGELFF. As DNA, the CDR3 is TGTGCCAGCACCCTATACGGGACAGGGGGTATCGGGGAGCTGTTTTTT.

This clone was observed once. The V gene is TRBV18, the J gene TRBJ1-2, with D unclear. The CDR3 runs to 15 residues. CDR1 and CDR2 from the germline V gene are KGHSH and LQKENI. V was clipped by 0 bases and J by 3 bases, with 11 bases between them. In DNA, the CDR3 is TGTGCCAGCTCACCACCCTCCAATCGGGACTATGGCTACACCTTC. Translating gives CASSPPSNRDYGYTF.

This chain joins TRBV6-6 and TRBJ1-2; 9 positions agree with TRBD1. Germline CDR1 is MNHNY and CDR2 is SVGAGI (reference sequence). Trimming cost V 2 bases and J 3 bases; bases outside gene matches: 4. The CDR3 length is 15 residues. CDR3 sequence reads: CASSYPGQGDYGYTF. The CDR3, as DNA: TGTGCCAGCAGTTACCCGGGACAGGGAGACTATGGCTACACCTTC.

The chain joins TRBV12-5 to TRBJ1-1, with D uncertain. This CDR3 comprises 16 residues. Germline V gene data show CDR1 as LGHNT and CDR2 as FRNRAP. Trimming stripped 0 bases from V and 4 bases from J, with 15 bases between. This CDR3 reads CASGLVPGPGSTEAFF. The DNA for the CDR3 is TGTGCTAGTGGTTTGGTCCCCGGACCCGGGAGCACTGAAGCTTTCTTT.

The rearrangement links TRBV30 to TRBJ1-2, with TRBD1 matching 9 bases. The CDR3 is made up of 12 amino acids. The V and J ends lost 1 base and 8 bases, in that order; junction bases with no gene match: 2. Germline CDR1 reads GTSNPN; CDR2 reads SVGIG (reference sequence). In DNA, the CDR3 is TGTGCCTGGAGTGCCGGACAGGGGGGCTACACCTTC. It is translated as CAWSAGQGGYTF.

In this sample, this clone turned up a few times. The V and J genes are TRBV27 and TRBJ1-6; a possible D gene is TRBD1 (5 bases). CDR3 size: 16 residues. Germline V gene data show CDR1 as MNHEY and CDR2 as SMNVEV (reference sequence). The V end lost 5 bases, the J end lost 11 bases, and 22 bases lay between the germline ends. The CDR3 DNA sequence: TGTGCCAGCAGTCAAATACCCACAGGTAGTATGACACCCCTCCACTTT. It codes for CASSQIPTGSMTPLHF.

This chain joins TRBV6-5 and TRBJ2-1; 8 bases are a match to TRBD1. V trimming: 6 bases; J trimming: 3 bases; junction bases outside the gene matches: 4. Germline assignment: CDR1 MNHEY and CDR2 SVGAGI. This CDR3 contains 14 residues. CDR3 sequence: CASSPGGFYNEQFF. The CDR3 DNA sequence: TGTGCCAGCAGCCCAGGGGGCTTCTACAATGAGCAGTTCTTC.

CDR3 sequence: CASSLETGNYQETQYF. The DNA for the CDR3 is TGTGCCAGCAGCTTAGAGACAGGGAATTACCAAGAGACCCAGTACTTC. The V and J genes are TRBV11-2 and TRBJ2-5; 7 bases map to TRBD1. Germline CDR1 SGHAT, CDR2 FQNNGV. CDR3 length: 16 residues. J gave up 0 bases and V 0 bases, and 4 bases lay outside the gene matches. Variable domain in full (rest from reference TRBV11-2 and TRBJ2-5): EAGVAQSPRYKIIEKRQSVAFWCNPISGHATLYWYQQILGQGPKLLIQFQNNGVVDDSQLPKDRFSAERLKGVDSTLKIQPAKLEDSAVYLCASSLETGNYQETQYFGPGTRLLVL.

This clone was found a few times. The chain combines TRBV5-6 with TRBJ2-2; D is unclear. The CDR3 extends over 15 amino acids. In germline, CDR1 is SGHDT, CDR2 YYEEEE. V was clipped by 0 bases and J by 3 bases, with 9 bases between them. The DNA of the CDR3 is TGTGCCAGCAGCTTGGTTGTCAGTTACACCGGGGAGCTGTTTTTT. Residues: CASSLVVSYTGELFF.

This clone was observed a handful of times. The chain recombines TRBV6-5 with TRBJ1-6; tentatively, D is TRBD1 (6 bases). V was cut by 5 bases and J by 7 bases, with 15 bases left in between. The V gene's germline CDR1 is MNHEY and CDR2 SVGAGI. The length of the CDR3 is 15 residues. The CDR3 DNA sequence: TGTGCCAGCAGTCCCCGTTGGGGGCTAAATTCACCCCTCCACTTT. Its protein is CASSPRWGLNSPLHF.

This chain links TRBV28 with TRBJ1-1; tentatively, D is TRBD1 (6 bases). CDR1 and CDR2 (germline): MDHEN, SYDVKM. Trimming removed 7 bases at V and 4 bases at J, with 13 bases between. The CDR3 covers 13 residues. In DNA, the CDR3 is TGTGCCAGCATCGAAGGGGGGGTCACTGAAGCTTTCTTT. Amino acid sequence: CASIEGGVTEAFF.

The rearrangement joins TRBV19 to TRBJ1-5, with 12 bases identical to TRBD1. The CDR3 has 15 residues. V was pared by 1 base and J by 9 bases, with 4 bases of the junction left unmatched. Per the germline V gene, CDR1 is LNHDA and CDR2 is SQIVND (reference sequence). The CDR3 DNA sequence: TGTGCCAGTAGTATAGCGGGACAGGGGGCATCGCCCCAGCATTTT. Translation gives CASSIAGQGASPQHF.